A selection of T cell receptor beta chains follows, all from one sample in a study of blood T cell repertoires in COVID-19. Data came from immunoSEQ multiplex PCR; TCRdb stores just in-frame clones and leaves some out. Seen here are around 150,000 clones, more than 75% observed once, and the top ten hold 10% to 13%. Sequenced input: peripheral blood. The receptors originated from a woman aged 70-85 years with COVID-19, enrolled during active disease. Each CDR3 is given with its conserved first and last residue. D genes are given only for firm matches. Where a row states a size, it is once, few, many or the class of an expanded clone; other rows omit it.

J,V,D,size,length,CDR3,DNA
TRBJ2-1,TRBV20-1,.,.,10,CSASNYEQFF,TGCAGTGCTAGCAACTATGAGCAGTTCTTC
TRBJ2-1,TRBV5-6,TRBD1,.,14,CASSSGTGYNEQFF,TGTGCCAGCAGCTCAGGGACAGGCTACAATGAGCAGTTCTTC
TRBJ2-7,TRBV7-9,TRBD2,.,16,CASSSRTSGSSYEQYF,TGTGCCAGCAGCTCACGGACTAGCGGGAGCTCCTACGAGCAGTACTTC
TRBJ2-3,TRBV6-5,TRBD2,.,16,CASSYSPSGGTDTQYF,TGTGCCAGCAGTTACTCTCCTAGCGGGGGCACAGATACGCAGTATTTT
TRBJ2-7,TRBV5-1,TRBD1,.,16,CASSLARGQGSYEQYF,TGCGCCAGCAGCCTGGCTAGAGGACAGGGGTCCTACGAGCAGTACTTC
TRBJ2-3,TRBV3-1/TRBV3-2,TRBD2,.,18,CASSSDPLLAGGQDTQYF,TGTGCCAGCAGTTCCGACCCTTTACTAGCGGGGGGGCAAGATACGCAGTATTTT
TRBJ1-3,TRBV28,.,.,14,CASSLTRGGNTIYF,TGTGCCAGCAGTTTAACCAGGGGAGGAAACACCATATATTTT
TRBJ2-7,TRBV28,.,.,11,CASRLLREQYF,TGTGCCAGCAGGTTGCTACGGGAGCAGTACTTC
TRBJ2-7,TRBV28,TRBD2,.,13,CASRSGGSYEQYF,TGTGCCAGCAGGTCGGGGGGCTCCTACGAGCAGTACTTC
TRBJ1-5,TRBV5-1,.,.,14,CASSLAVGGQPQHF,TGCGCCAGCAGCTTGGCGGTAGGGGGTCAGCCCCAGCATTTT
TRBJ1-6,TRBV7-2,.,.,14,CASSRGGNGSPLHF,TGTGCCAGCAGCCGCGGGGGGAACGGTTCACCCCTCCACTTT
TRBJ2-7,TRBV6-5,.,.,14,CASSHTRTNYEQYF,TGTGCCAGCAGTCATACGCGGACTAACTACGAGCAGTACTTC
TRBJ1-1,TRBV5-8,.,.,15,CASSLEQARNTEAFF,TGTGCCAGCAGCTTGGAACAGGCCCGTAACACTGAAGCTTTCTTT
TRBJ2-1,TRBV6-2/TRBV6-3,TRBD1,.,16,CASSYAGTGIYNEQFF,TGTGCCAGCAGTTACGCCGGGACAGGGATCTACAATGAGCAGTTCTTC
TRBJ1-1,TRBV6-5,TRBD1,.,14,CASSFTGGLTEAFF,TGTGCCAGCAGCTTCACAGGGGGCCTCACTGAAGCTTTCTTT
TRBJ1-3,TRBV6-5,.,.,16,CASSSTRGGSGNTIYF,TGTGCCAGCAGTTCCACCCGGGGGGGGAGTGGAAACACCATATATTTT
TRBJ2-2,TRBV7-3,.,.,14,CASQLGQNTGELFF,TGTGCCAGCCAACTTGGACAGAACACCGGGGAGCTGTTTTTT
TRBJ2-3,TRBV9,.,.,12,CASSAELATQYF,TGTGCCAGCAGCGCCGAATTGGCTACGCAGTATTTT
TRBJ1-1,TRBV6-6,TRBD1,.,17,CASSQGQGRWRHTEAFF,TGTGCCAGCAGTCAGGGACAGGGTCGGTGGAGACACACTGAAGCTTTCTTT
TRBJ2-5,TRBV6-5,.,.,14,CASSLSQDRETQYF,TGTGCCAGCAGTCTGTCTCAGGACAGAGAGACCCAGTACTTC
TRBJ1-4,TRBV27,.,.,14,CASSSQATNEKLFF,TGTGCCAGCAGTTCACAGGCAACTAATGAAAAACTGTTTTTT
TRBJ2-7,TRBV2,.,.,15,CASRLEAAEGYEQYF,TGTGCCAGCAGGCTTGAGGCAGCGGAAGGGTACGAGCAGTACTTC
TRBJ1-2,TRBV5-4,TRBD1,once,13,CASSLGGLDGYTF,TGTGCCAGCAGCTTAGGGGGCTTGGATGGCTACACCTTC